This T cell receptor beta chain was recorded in a study of cytomegalovirus exposure and HLA in healthy donors. Overall study results and limits: Reports credit the classifier with highly specific, highly sensitive diagnosis of cytomegalovirus status. The study listed under 200 cytomegalovirus-associated TCR beta chains. Most TCR sequences showed up rarely, but some public TCRs showed up in many donors.

Only in-frame clones appear in the TCRdb table, and some are missing; sequencing was by immunoSEQ multiplex PCR. The top ten hold roughly 0.96% of the sample, which has 300,000 to 350,000 clones, 88% seen once. The donors were in the approximately 130-subject validation cohort; that cohort was separate from the roughly 730-subject first cohort. This clone was detected only once. Its antigen remains unknown. The CDR3 has 14 residues. Deletions cut 4 bases from V and 0 bases from J, with 9 bases between. Germline-derived CDR1 and CDR2 are GTSNPN and SVGIG (reference sequence). J is TRBJ2-2 and V is TRBV30; possible D gene TRBD1, 5 bases. The source is a man younger than 45 in good health and CMV-seronegative. Sequencing was performed on PBMCs. This chain's CDR3 is CAWNQDTNTGELFF. For the CDR3, the DNA is TGTGCCTGGAACCAGGACACGAACACCGGGGAGCTGTTTTTT.